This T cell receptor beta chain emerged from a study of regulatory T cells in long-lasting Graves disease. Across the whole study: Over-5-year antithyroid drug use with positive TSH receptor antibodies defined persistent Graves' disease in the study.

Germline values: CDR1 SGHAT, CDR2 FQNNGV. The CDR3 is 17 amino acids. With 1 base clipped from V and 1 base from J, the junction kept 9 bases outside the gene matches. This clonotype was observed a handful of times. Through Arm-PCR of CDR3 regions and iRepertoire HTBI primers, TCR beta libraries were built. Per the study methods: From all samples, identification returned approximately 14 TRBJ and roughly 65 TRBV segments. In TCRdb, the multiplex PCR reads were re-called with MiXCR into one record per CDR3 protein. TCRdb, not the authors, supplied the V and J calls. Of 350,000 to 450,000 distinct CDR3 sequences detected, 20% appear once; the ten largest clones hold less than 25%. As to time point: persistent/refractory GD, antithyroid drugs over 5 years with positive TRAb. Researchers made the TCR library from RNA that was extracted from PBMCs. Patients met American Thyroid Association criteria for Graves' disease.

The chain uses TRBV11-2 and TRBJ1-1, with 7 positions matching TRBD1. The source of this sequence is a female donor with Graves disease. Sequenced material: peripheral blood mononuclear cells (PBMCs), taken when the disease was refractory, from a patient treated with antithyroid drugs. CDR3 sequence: CASSLGWEGAPNTEAFF. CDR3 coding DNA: TGTGCCAGCAGCTTAGGGTGGGAGGGGGCGCCGAACACTGAAGCTTTCTTT. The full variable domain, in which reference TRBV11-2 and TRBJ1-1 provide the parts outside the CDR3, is EAGVAQSPRYKIIEKRQSVAFWCNPISGHATLYWYQQILGQGPKLLIQFQNNGVVDDSQLPKDRFSAERLKGVDSTLKIQPAKLEDSAVYLCASSLGWEGAPNTEAFFGQGTRLTVV.